A selection of T cell receptor beta chains follows, all from one sample in a study of cytomegalovirus exposure and HLA in healthy donors. The data were produced by immunoSEQ multiplex PCR, yet TCRdb's version contains in-frame clones alone and is incomplete. The data hold 77,000 or so clones, with 78% observed a single time. Input material: PBMCs. Receptors originate from a middle-aged man in good health and CMV-seronegative. The CDR3 runs from the conserved cysteine through the conserved F or W. The D gene is left open where the match is weak. Not every row has a clone size; where given, it reads once, few, many or a size class.

>TRBV19|TRBJ2-3|NA|TRBD1
TGTGCCAGTACCTCTATTGGGACAGCTGGGGATACGCAGTATTTT
CASTSIGTAGDTQYF
>TRBV5-1|TRBJ2-3|NA|NA
TGCGCCAGCAGCCTTCGGCGGGACGGAGATACGCAGTATTTT
CASSLRRDGDTQYF
>TRBV5-1|TRBJ2-5|NA|TRBD2
TGCGCCAGCAGCTTCGGACTAGCGGGAGGAGAGACCCAGTACTTC
CASSFGLAGGETQYF
>TRBV27|TRBJ1-1|NA|TRBD1
TGTGCCAGCAGTCCGCCCCCCCGGGACAGCCCGGTCTTGAACACTGAAGCTTTCTTT
CASSPPPRDSPVLNTEAFF
>TRBV7-9|TRBJ2-7|few|TRBD2
TGTTCCAGCAGTCAACCTCGTGCGGGGGGGACTAGCGGGACCTACGAGCAGTACTTC
CSSSQPRAGGTSGTYEQYF
>TRBV6-1|TRBJ2-1|NA|TRBD2
TGTGCCAGCAGTGCAAGACTAGCGGGAGGTTTTGAGCAGTTCTTC
CASSARLAGGFEQFF
>TRBV2|TRBJ2-5|NA|TRBD1
TGTGCCAGCGGACTGGACAGGGAGGAGACCCAGTACTTC
CASGLDREETQYF
>TRBV6-1|TRBJ2-7|few|TRBD2
TGTGCCAGCAGTGAAGCCCCTAGCGGGAGCTCCCACGAGCAGTACTTC
CASSEAPSGSSHEQYF
>TRBV9|TRBJ2-7|NA|TRBD2
TGTGCCAGCAGCGTAGACGCTAGCGGGAGGGCAGGCGAGCAGTACTTC
CASSVDASGRAGEQYF
>TRBV7-2|TRBJ2-4|NA|NA
TGTGCCAGCAGCCCCCCGGTGGGGGCAGCCAAAAACATTCAGTACTTC
CASSPPVGAAKNIQYF